The clone carrying this T cell receptor (beta chain) was counted between two and nine times. Its antigen is not known. Other DNA sequences of this sample code for an identical CDR3. The data belong to a study of cytotoxic CD8 clonotypes in ibrutinib-treated CLL. Turning to the study itself: Patient counts were 11 relapsed/refractory, more than 14 treatment-naive and some 17 IGHV unmutated. Productive templates averaged roughly 270,000 per sample, and productive rearrangements 90,000 to 100,000. Findings and caveats of the study: An increase in clonality occurred at ibrutinib response, followed by a return toward baseline at progression. Baseline clonality, above age-matched healthy donor levels, tracked circulating CD8+ T-cell counts.

V lost 4 bases to trimming and J lost 3 bases, with 7 bases between them. Germline CDR1 is DFQATT and CDR2 is SNEGSKA (reference sequence). The CDR3 extends over 11 amino acids. Produced via immunoSEQ multiplex PCR; TCRdb's table is partial and in-frame only. The sample records about 310,000 clones, 70% to 80% being singletons. This sequence joins TRBV20-1 and TRBJ2-7, with a weak D call TRBD2 (6 bases). The receptor was derived from a human donor with chronic lymphocytic leukemia. This material consisted of PBMCs, taken before ibrutinib treatment. CDR3: CSAKGGYEQYF. The CDR3 nucleotides are TGCAGTGCTAAGGGAGGCTACGAGCAGTACTTC.